The clone carrying this T cell receptor (beta chain) was counted only a few times. The data stem from a study of shared T cell receptors in the human thymus. TCRdb's table, derived via immunoSEQ multiplex PCR, lists solely in-frame clones and lacks some. The profile shows 700,000 or so clones, roughly 85% of them singletons. The CDR3 is 19 residues long. Germline V CDR1 and CDR2: LNHNV, YYDKDF (reference sequence). V shed 3 bases, J shed 4 bases, and the junction held 17 bases outside the gene matches. The sample also formed part of further work on human thymus T cells. That study adds: It was healthy Finnish infants having corrective surgery for congenital heart defects who were the donors. Thymus pieces cut out during corrective heart surgery were the tissue that was used. Thymic repertoires overlap heavily among unrelated individuals, related research has reported.

This TCR was recovered from a girl in the first two years of life with a congenital heart defect. The genes are TRBV15 and TRBJ2-2, with 7 positions matching TRBD2. Material: thymocytes. CDR3 sequence (DNA): TGTGCCACCAGCAGGGGGGAGGGAGAGGGGACTGCTTGCACCGGGGAGCTGTTTTTT. This codes for CATSRGEGEGTACTGELFF.